This T cell receptor beta chain appears in the sequencing data of a study of CXCR3-negative and CXCR3-positive naive CD8 T cells. Study-level points and caveats: Each naive subset displayed comparably high diversity, whereas memory CD8+ cells displayed much lower diversity. Hydrophobicity was higher for TRB CDR3s found in CXCR3-positive naive cells than in CXCR3-negative naive cells.

With UMI labels, 5' RACE was used to prepare the TRB cDNA libraries. From the 5' RACE reads, TCRdb lists one entry per CDR3 protein and no DNA. The sample data list roughly 140,000 distinct CDR3 sequences. Concerning this clonotype itself: What it binds is not known.

Germline assignment: CDR1 MGHRA and CDR2 YSYEKL. This CDR3 contains 14 residues. The CD45RO-CCR7+CD27+CD95- phenotype denoted naive CD8+ T cells. Input material: naive CXCR3+ CD8+ T cells from blood. Subset: CD45RO-CCR7+CD27+CD95- naive CD8+ T cells expressing CXCR3 (TNR3+). The receptor was isolated from a human donor in good health. Some clones in this sample may be carry-over from other donors' samples. This chain links TRBV4-1 with TRBJ1-4; TCRdb outputs TRBD1, but without DNA this stays unchecked. Here the CDR3 reads CASSPTGGEEKLFF.